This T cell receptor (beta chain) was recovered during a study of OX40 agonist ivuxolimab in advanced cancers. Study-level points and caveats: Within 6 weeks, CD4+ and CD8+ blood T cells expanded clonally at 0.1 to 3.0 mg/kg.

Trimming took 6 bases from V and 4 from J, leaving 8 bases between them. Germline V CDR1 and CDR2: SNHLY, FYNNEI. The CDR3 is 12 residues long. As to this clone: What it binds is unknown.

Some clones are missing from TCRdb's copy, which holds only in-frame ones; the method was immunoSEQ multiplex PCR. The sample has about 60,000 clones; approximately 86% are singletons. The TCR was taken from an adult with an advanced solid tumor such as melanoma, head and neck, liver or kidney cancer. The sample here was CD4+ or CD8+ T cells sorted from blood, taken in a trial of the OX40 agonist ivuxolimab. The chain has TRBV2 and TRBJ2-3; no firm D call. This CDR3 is CASSPRSDTQYF. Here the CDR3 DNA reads TGTGCCAGCAGCCCTCGGTCAGATACGCAGTATTTT.